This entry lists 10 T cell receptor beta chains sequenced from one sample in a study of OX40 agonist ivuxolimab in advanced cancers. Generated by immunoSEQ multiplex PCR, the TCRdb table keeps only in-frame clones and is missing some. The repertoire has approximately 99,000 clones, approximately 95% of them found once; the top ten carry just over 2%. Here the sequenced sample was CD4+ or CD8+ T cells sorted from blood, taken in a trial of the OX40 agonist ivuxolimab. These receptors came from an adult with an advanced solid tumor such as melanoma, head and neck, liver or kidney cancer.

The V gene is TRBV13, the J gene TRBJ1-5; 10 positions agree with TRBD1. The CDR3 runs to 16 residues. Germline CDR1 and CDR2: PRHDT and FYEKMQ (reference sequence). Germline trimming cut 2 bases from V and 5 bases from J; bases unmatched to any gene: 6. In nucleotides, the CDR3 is TGTGCCAGCAGCTTATCTTCCGGACAGGGGGATCAGCCCCAGCATTTT. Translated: CASSLSSGQGDQPQHF.

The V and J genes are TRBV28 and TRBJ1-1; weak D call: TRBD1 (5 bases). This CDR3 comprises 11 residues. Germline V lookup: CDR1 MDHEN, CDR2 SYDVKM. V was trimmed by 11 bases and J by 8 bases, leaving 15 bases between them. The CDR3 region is CAGLKGEEAFF. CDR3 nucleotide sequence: TGTGCCGGACTCAAAGGGGAGGAAGCTTTCTTT.

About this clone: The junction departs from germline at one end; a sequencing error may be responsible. The CDR3 loop is CASNLLGTGETGELFF. The CDR3 coding sequence is TGTGCCAGCAACTTACTAGGGACTGGAGAAACCGGGGAGCTGTTTTTT. This chain links TRBV7-9 with TRBJ2-2; D might be TRBD2 (6 bases). Germline CDR1 and CDR2: SEHNR and FQNEAQ (reference sequence). The CDR3 contains 16 residues.

CDR3 amino acids: CASSSLDRASSYEQYF. The CDR3 region has the DNA TGTGCCAGCAGTTCCCTCGACAGGGCCAGCTCCTACGAGCAGTACTTC. This sequence joins TRBV6-5 and TRBJ2-7, with 7 positions matching TRBD1. Trimming at V came to 4 bases and at J to 0 bases, leaving 9 bases not matched to a gene. CDR1 and CDR2 (germline): MNHEY, SVGAGI. The CDR3 consists of 16 residues.

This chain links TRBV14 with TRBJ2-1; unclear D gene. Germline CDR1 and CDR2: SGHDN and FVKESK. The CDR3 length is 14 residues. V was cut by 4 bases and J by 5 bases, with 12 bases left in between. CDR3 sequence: CASSPLLADNEQFF. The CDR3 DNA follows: TGTGCCAGCAGCCCACTCCTGGCTGACAATGAGCAGTTCTTC.

CDR3 region: CASSFGDTEAFF. The CDR3 DNA reads TGTGCCAGCAGCTTTGGGGACACTGAAGCTTTCTTT. The rearrangement joins TRBV7-9 to TRBJ1-1; no clear D. V lost 3 bases and J 3 bases, leaving 5 bases between the germline ends. The CDR3 covers 12 residues. Per the germline V gene, CDR1 is SEHNR and CDR2 is FQNEAQ (reference sequence).

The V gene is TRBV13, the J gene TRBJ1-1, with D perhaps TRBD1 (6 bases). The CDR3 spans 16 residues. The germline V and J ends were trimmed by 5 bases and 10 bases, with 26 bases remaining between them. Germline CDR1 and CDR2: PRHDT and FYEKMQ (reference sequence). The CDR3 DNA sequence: TGTGCCAGCAGCGCTTACATCAGGGGACTATCGGAATCAGCTTTCTTT. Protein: CASSAYIRGLSESAFF.

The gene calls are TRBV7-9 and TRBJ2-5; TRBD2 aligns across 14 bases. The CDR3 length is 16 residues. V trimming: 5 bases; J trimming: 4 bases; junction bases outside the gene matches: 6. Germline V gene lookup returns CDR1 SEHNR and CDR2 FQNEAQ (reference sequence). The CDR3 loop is CASSLIGTSGRETQYF. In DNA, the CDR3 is TGTGCCAGCAGCCTAATTGGGACTAGCGGGAGAGAGACCCAGTACTTC.

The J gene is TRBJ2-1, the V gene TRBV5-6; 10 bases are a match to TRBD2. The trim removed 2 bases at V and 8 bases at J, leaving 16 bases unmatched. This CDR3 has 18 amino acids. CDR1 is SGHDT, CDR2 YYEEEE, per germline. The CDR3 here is CASSFQVLAGTSVYEQFF. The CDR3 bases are TGTGCCAGCAGCTTTCAGGTACTAGCGGGGACCTCGGTATATGAGCAGTTCTTC.

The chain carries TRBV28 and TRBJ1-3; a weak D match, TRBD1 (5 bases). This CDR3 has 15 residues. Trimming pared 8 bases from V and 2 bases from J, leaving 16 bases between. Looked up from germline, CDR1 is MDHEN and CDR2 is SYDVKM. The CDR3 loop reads CASVPDGGAGNTIYF. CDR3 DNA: TGTGCCAGCGTCCCCGACGGGGGGGCTGGAAACACCATATATTTT.